These 30 T cell receptor beta chains were sequenced from one sample in a study of blood T cells in healthy people across ages. A second PCR, run for about 7 to 12 cycles, used a sample-barcoded 5' primer plus a J-beta primer mix. TCRdb called the 5' RACE reads again in MiXCR, with one record for every CDR3 protein. Of some 900,000 distinct CDR3 sequences listed, roughly 52% are singletons. The sample comprised blood. The origin of the receptors is a man aged 30-40 years in good health.

This clonotype was recorded a few times. The CDR3 DNA follows: TGTGCCAGCAGTGAGGGGGGTATCCGGTACAATGAGCAGTTCTTC. Translated, it gives CASSEGGIRYNEQFF. The chain combines TRBV2 with TRBJ2-1, with D maybe TRBD2 (6 bases). CDR1 SNHLY and CDR2 FYNNEI come from the germline V gene. The CDR3 consists of 15 residues. Deletions cut 3 bases from V and 4 bases from J, with 13 bases between.

The genes are TRBV20-1 and TRBJ1-2, with TRBD1 as a possible D gene (5 bases). The CDR3 runs to 15 residues. The V gene's germline CDR1 is DFQATT and CDR2 SNEGSKA (reference sequence). V gave up 6 bases and J gave up 5 bases, with 22 bases separating them. The CDR3 DNA is TGCAGTGCCTACGTTAGGCCGGGGACCGATTATGGCTACACCTTC. As protein: CSAYVRPGTDYGYTF.

This chain links TRBV10-3 with TRBJ2-3; TRBD2 agrees at 8 bases. The CDR3 is 17 amino acids. The germline V gene has CDR1 ENHRY and CDR2 SYGVKD. Germline trimming cut 6 bases from V and 2 bases from J; bases unmatched to any gene: 13. CDR3 in DNA: TGTGCCATCAGGGGAGTGGGACTAGGGAAGATCACAGATACGCAGTATTTT. Protein product: CAIRGVGLGKITDTQYF.

The chain employs TRBV6-5 and TRBJ2-7; 10 bases match TRBD1. Losses at the gene ends were 0 bases for V and 0 bases for J; bases not matched to a gene: 2. CDR3 size: 16 residues. Germline assignment: CDR1 MNHEY and CDR2 SVGAGI. The CDR3 DNA follows: TGTGCCAGCAGTTACTCGGGACAGGGGTTCTCCTACGAGCAGTACTTC. It is translated as CASSYSGQGFSYEQYF.

This clonotype was counted a few times. The rearrangement joins TRBV29-1 to TRBJ2-7; tentative D call: TRBD1 (6 bases). V was pared by 6 bases and J by 2 bases, with 17 bases between. The CDR3 consists of 14 residues. Germline V CDR1 and CDR2: SQVTM, ANQGSEA. The CDR3 DNA reads as TGCAGCGTCATGGACAGTTCGAGCGCCTACGAGCAGTACTTC. The encoded protein is CSVMDSSSAYEQYF.

This chain links TRBV6-5 with TRBJ1-1; weak D call: TRBD1 (6 bases). CDR1 and CDR2 from the germline V gene are MNHEY and SVGAGI. The CDR3 runs to 10 residues. The CDR3 is CAAGDTEAFF. The DNA for the CDR3 is TGTGCGGCAGGGGACACTGAAGCTTTCTTT.

The rearrangement uses TRBV6-1 and TRBJ2-3; 10 bases align to TRBD2. V dropped 6 bases and J dropped 0; count of bases not matched to a gene: 9. The germline V gene encodes CDR1 MNHNS and CDR2 SASEGT. This CDR3 has 17 amino acids. The chain's CDR3 is CASRRQPSGGSTDTQYF. The CDR3 nucleotides are TGTGCCAGCAGACGACAGCCTAGCGGGGGAAGCACAGATACGCAGTATTTT.

This chain joins TRBV20-1 and TRBJ2-1; 11 bases fit TRBD2. The CDR3 totals 13 residues. The V segment lost 7 bases and the J segment 6 bases; nucleotides outside the gene matches: 5. From germline, CDR1 is DFQATT and CDR2 SNEGSKA (reference sequence). CDR3 nucleotides: TGCAGTGTCCCGGGACTAGCGGTCAATGAGCAGTTCTTC. Translation gives CSVPGLAVNEQFF.

The V call is TRBV9, the J call TRBJ2-1; 8 bases agree with TRBD1. J lost 4 bases, V lost 4 bases, and 7 bases had no gene match. CDR1 SGDLS and CDR2 YYNGEE come from the germline V gene. CDR3 size: 15 residues. CDR3 nucleotides: TGTGCCAGCAGCACTACAGGGGGGAGGTACAATGAGCAGTTCTTC. Translating it yields CASSTTGGRYNEQFF.

J is TRBJ2-1 and V is TRBV7-2, with D tentatively TRBD1 or TRBD2 (6 bases each). The germline V and J ends were trimmed by 3 bases and 4 bases, with 19 bases remaining between them. The CDR3 is made up of 17 amino acids. Germline CDR1 SGHTA, CDR2 FQGNSA. The CDR3 spells CASSLSGVGGSYNEQFF. CDR3 bases: TGTGCCAGCAGCTTGTCGGGAGTAGGGGGATCTTACAATGAGCAGTTCTTC.

CDR3 DNA sequence: TGTGCCAGCAGTATGGGACAGGCTTACTACGAGCAGTACTTC. This gives the protein CASSMGQAYYEQYF. J is TRBJ2-7 and V is TRBV12-3 or TRBV12-4; the match to TRBD1 covers 8 bases. V shed 5 bases, J shed 3 bases, and the junction held 6 bases outside the gene matches. CDR3 length: 14 amino acids.

This clonotype came up a few times. V is TRBV6-6 and J is TRBJ2-5; 7 bases map to TRBD1. The V gene end was trimmed by 8 bases and the J gene end by 3 bases; junction bases not matched to a gene: 0. The germline V gene has CDR1 MNHNY and CDR2 SVGAGI (reference sequence). The CDR3 runs 11 residues. CDR3 sequence reads: CASQGEETQYF. CDR3 in DNA: TGTGCCAGCCAGGGGGAAGAGACCCAGTACTTC.

The chain uses TRBV27 and TRBJ2-1, with a possible D match to TRBD2 (5 bases). V lost 3 bases and J 4 bases, leaving 13 bases between the germline ends. The germline V gene encodes CDR1 MNHEY and CDR2 SMNVEV (reference sequence). The CDR3 has 15 amino acids. The DNA of the CDR3 is TGTGCCAGCAGTTTCGGGGTTGGTGAATACAATGAGCAGTTCTTC. It is translated as CASSFGVGEYNEQFF.

This clonotype was counted many times. The rearrangement links TRBV7-2 to TRBJ1-6; no definite D call. The CDR3 consists of 14 residues. The V gene's germline CDR1 is SGHTA and CDR2 FQGNSA. Trimming left V 3 bases short and J 3 bases short, with 6 bases between. CDR3 nucleotide sequence: TGTGCCAGCAGCTTCACAAACTATAATTCACCCCTCCACTTT. This gives the protein CASSFTNYNSPLHF.

The V gene is TRBV4-1, the J gene TRBJ2-3; TRBD2 aligns across 9 bases. The CDR3 loop spans 15 amino acids. The J segment lost 5 bases and the V segment lost 0 bases, leaving 3 bases of the junction unmatched. The germline CDR1 and CDR2 sequences are MGHRA and YSYEKL. CDR3 region: CASSQDSGGLDTQYF. The CDR3 DNA reads TGCGCCAGCAGCCAAGATAGCGGGGGACTAGATACGCAGTATTTT.

J is TRBJ1-5 and V is TRBV3-1; D is unresolved. Between the trimmed V and J ends, which lost 0 bases and 2 bases, there was a span of 14 bases. Looked up from germline, CDR1 is LGHDT and CDR2 is YNNKEL (reference sequence). The CDR3 is made up of 17 amino acids. The CDR3 here is CASSQDDPRRGNQPQHF. The CDR3 DNA is TGTGCCAGCAGCCAAGATGACCCCCGGAGGGGCAATCAGCCCCAGCATTTT.

This chain links TRBV10-3 with TRBJ2-1; tentatively, D is TRBD1 or TRBD2 (5 bases each). CDR1 and CDR2 from the germline V gene are ENHRY and SYGVKD. Trimming shortened V by 4 bases and J by 0 bases, and 7 bases separated the two germline ends. The CDR3 spans 14 residues. Here the CDR3 DNA reads TGTGCCATCAGTGCAGGGAGCTCCTACAATGAGCAGTTCTTC. Encoded protein: CAISAGSSYNEQFF.

This chain uses TRBV3-1 with TRBJ2-3; D not resolved. The germline V gene encodes CDR1 LGHDT and CDR2 YNNKEL (reference sequence). CDR3 length equals 17 residues. Trimming removed 0 bases at V and 4 bases at J, with 17 bases between. The CDR3 here is CASSQDSPRPAADTQYF. CDR3 coding DNA: TGTGCCAGCAGCCAAGATTCGCCCAGGCCTGCCGCAGATACGCAGTATTTT.

The gene calls are TRBV5-6 and TRBJ1-5; possibly TRBD1 for D (6 bases). The germline V gene encodes CDR1 SGHDT and CDR2 YYEEEE. The CDR3 is made up of 14 amino acids. V dropped 2 bases and J dropped 6 bases, with 12 bases sitting between them. CDR3 nucleotides: TGTGCCAGCAGCTTTCGGTCAGGGGTTCAGCCCCAGCATTTT. Translation gives CASSFRSGVQPQHF. The complete variable domain, with remaining parts taken from reference TRBV5-6 and TRBJ1-5, reads DAGVTQSPTHLIKTRGQQVTLRCSPKSGHDTVSWYQQALGQGPQFIFQYYEEEERQRGNFPDRFSGHQFPNYSSELNVNALLLGDSALYLCASSFRSGVQPQHFGDGTRLSIL.

This clonotype was detected ten times or more. One junction end disagrees with the germline gene, perhaps due to a read error. This chain uses TRBV4-1 with TRBJ2-1; D ambiguous. Germline V gene data show CDR1 as MGHRA and CDR2 as YSYEKL. The CDR3 is made up of 14 amino acids. CDR3 bases: TGTGCCAGCAGCCAGGCGAGCTCCTACAATGAGCAGTTCTTC. It specifies CASSQASSYNEQFF.

CDR3 coding DNA: TGCAGCGTGGACAGGGAGAGCACTGAAGCTTTCTTT. As protein: CSVDRESTEAFF. The genes are TRBV29-1 and TRBJ1-1; 8 bases fit TRBD1. Germline V gene lookup returns CDR1 SQVTM and CDR2 ANQGSEA. The CDR3 loop spans 12 amino acids. Trimming cost V 6 bases and J 4 bases; bases outside gene matches: 4.

The rearrangement uses TRBV7-2 and TRBJ1-5, with D maybe TRBD1 (5 bases). V was trimmed by 0 bases and J by 6 bases, leaving 9 bases between them. The CDR3 runs to 14 residues. Germline V gene sequence: CDR1 SGHTA, CDR2 FQGNSA. As DNA, the CDR3 is TGTGCCAGCAGCTTAGCGGGGGAAGGTCAGCCCCAGCATTTT. Translating it yields CASSLAGEGQPQHF.

The chain has TRBV7-9 and TRBJ2-1, with D unclear. V was clipped by 1 base and J by 8 bases, with 15 bases between them. The CDR3 consists of 15 residues. CDR1 and CDR2 from the germline V gene are SEHNR and FQNEAQ (reference sequence). The CDR3: CASSLGRTAFDEQFF. Written as DNA, the CDR3 is TGTGCCAGCAGCTTAGGACGGACGGCATTCGATGAGCAGTTCTTC.

J is TRBJ2-7 and V is TRBV3-1; D might be TRBD2 (6 bases). The J call may be in error: the DNA end matches TRBJ2-5 better. The CDR3 covers 14 residues. CDR1 LGHDT and CDR2 YNNKEL come from the germline V gene (reference sequence). The CDR3 nucleotides are TGTGCCAGCAGCCAAGAGTCGGGGAGGAAGACCCAGTACTTC. It translates to CASSQESGRKTQYF.

This chain uses TRBV4-1 with TRBJ1-2; a possible D gene is TRBD1 (5 bases). The CDR3 has 16 amino acids. Germline assignment: CDR1 MGHRA and CDR2 YSYEKL. The V end lost 2 bases, the J end lost 5 bases, and 18 bases lay between the germline ends. CDR3: CASSQTRDGDRYGYTF. For the CDR3, the DNA is TGCGCCAGCAGCCAAACCCGGGACGGGGATCGTTATGGCTACACCTTC.

This clonotype was observed a single time. V gene TRBV20-1 combines with J gene TRBJ2-3; D is ambiguous. V was trimmed by 0 bases and J by 1 base, leaving 14 bases between them. The CDR3 sequence is 16 residues long. Germline-derived CDR1 and CDR2 are DFQATT and SNEGSKA (reference sequence). The CDR3 bases are TGCAGTGCTAGAGATCTGGCCCTTACTGGCACAGATACGCAGTATTTT. It is translated as CSARDLALTGTDTQYF.

This clonotype was seen more than once but under ten times. The rearrangement links TRBV9 to TRBJ1-1; D uncertain. V was trimmed by 0 bases and J by 2 bases, leaving 8 bases between them. Germline V gene sequence: CDR1 SGDLS, CDR2 YYNGEE. This CDR3 has 14 amino acids. CDR3 coding DNA: TGTGCCAGCAGCGTAGAAGGAGACAACACTGAAGCTTTCTTT. Residues: CASSVEGDNTEAFF.

This chain links TRBV30 with TRBJ2-7; the D is unclear. The CDR3 covers 12 residues. Per the germline V gene, CDR1 is GTSNPN and CDR2 is SVGIG (reference sequence). The V and J ends lost 5 bases and 5 bases respectively, with 13 bases between them. CDR3 coding DNA: TGTGCCTGGGACCCGGGTGGCCACGAGCAGTACTTC. This encodes CAWDPGGHEQYF.

This clonotype was detected a few times. CDR3 sequence: CASSSAAPGVAYEQYF. In DNA, the CDR3 is TGTGCCAGCAGTTCAGCCGCTCCGGGGGTTGCCTACGAGCAGTACTTC. This chain joins TRBV6-5 and TRBJ2-7; tentative D call: TRBD2 (6 bases). This CDR3 is built from 16 residues. The V and J ends lost 4 bases and 2 bases respectively, with 18 bases between them. Germline V gives CDR1 MNHEY, CDR2 SVGAGI.

The J gene is TRBJ2-3, the V gene TRBV27; 10 nucleotides agree with TRBD2. Germline V CDR1 and CDR2: MNHEY, SMNVEV (reference sequence). J was trimmed by 8 bases and V by 7 bases; bases with no gene match: 9. This CDR3 spans 14 amino acids. This CDR3 reads CASNFASGGGTQYF. As DNA, the CDR3 is TGTGCCAGCAATTTTGCTAGCGGGGGAGGTACGCAGTATTTT.